Sequencing of this T cell receptor beta chain was carried out in a study of blood T cell repertoires in COVID-19. The repertoire was sequenced with immunoSEQ multiplex PCR; TCRdb's copy has only in-frame clones and lacks some. The repertoire holds around 180,000 clones, with about 87% as singletons. V dropped 3 bases and J dropped 7 bases, with 13 bases sitting between them. Germline CDR1 is MGHRA and CDR2 is YSYEKL. This CDR3 spans 13 amino acids. The source of this sequence is a woman aged 25-40 years with acute or convalescent COVID-19. V usage is TRBV4-1 and J usage is TRBJ2-7; maybe TRBD2 (6 bases). The sample comprised peripheral blood. The CDR3 reads CASSHGTPEEQYF. In nucleotides, the CDR3 is TGCGCCAGCAGCCACGGGACTCCGGAGGAGCAGTACTTC.